This T cell receptor beta chain was identified during a study of blood T cells in healthy people across ages. Findings of the study overall: With unsorted PBMCs, a conclusive comparison of naive versus antigen-experienced cells was not possible. Higher diversity, along with more naive CD4+ cells, distinguished long-lived donors from aged donors.

As for this clonotype: Its antigen is not identified.

Then a second PCR, running roughly 7 to 11 cycles, was carried out with a sample-barcoded 5' primer and a J-beta primer mix. TCRdb processed the 5' RACE reads anew with MiXCR; each CDR3 protein has one entry. The top ten hold 5.5% to 8% of the sample, which has 1,300,000 or so distinct CDR3 sequences, 59% seen once. Germline CDR1 SNHLY, CDR2 FYNNEI. This CDR3 is built from 13 residues. Trimming cost V 9 bases and J 2 bases; bases outside gene matches: 4. The material sequenced was blood. The sequence came from a man between 18 and 29 years old in good health. The rearrangement joins TRBV2 to TRBJ2-1; 7 bases are shared with TRBD1. CDR3 in DNA: TGTGCCAGTACAGGGGTCACCTACAATGAGCAGTTCTTC. Translating it yields CASTGVTYNEQFF. The full variable domain, completed using reference TRBV2 and TRBJ2-1, is EPEVTQTPSHQVTQMGQEVILRCVPISNHLYFYWYRQILGQKVEFLVSFYNNEISEKSEIFDDQFSVERPDGSNFTLKIRSTKLEDSAMYFCASTGVTYNEQFFGPGTRLTVL.